This TCR beta chain originates from a study of beta chain features in type 1 diabetes. The whole isolated RNA underwent reverse transcription, so sequencing captured expressed TCRB transcripts. Assay: immunoSEQ multiplex PCR; the TCRdb copy retains only in-frame clones and omits some. The repertoire holds approximately 730,000 clones, with around 15% as singletons. About this clone itself: Antigen unknown.

Whole-study results and caveats: All four CD4+ subsets of Type 1 diabetes patients contained TCRB CDR3s that were moderately but significantly shorter.

CD45RO/CCR7/CD25/CD127/CD95/CD27 separated CD4+ naive, central memory, regulatory and stem cell-like memory cells by sorting. This receptor was obtained from a man aged 18 to 30 with type 1 diabetes. Sequencing was carried out using naive CD4+ T cells from blood.

The chain's CDR3 is CASSQERSGAIYEQYF. CDR3 sequence (DNA): TGTGCCAGCAGCCAAGAGAGATCGGGGGCAATCTACGAGCAGTACTTC. The chain carries TRBV4-2 and TRBJ2-7; D might be TRBD1 or TRBD2, each matching 6 bases. Trimming shortened V by 0 bases and J by 3 bases, and 15 bases separated the two germline ends. The CDR3 covers 16 residues. CDR1 and CDR2 from the germline V gene are LGHNA and YNFKEQ.